This T cell receptor (beta chain) appears in the sequencing data of a study of response to subunit inactivated influenza vaccine. Whole-study results and caveats: With each seasonal influenza vaccination, the authors suggested, few new T cells are recruited.

TCRdb redid the calling of the RT-PCR reads with MiXCR, one entry per CDR3 protein. The sample consists of 800,000 to 1,000,000 distinct CDR3 sequences, 20% to 25% of them appearing once. Germline loops: CDR1 SGDLS, CDR2 YYNGEE. The CDR3 sequence is 15 residues long. The V end was cut by 0 bases, the J end by 8 bases, with 15 bases between. In regard to this clonotype: Its specificity is unknown.

The chain carries TRBV9 and TRBJ2-4; a weak D match, TRBD1 (6 bases). The sequencing used PBMCs from blood, collected 5 to 6 days after vaccination. The TCR sequence derives from a man between 45 and 60 years old who received an inactivated influenza vaccine. The CDR3 is CASSVASSGAHIQYF. CDR3 sequence (DNA): TGTGCCAGCAGCGTAGCCTCATCAGGGGCACACATTCAGTACTTC.